This T cell receptor beta chain was observed in a study of cytotoxic CD8 clonotypes in ibrutinib-treated CLL. Generated by immunoSEQ multiplex PCR, the TCRdb table keeps only in-frame clones and is missing some. The sample shows about 130,000 clones, around 80% of them seen only once. This CDR3 has 14 residues. The germline V gene has CDR1 MNHEY and CDR2 SVGAGI. V dropped 4 bases and J dropped 1 base, with 10 bases sitting between them. The J gene is TRBJ1-1, the V gene TRBV6-5, with a possible D match to TRBD1 (6 bases). The sample here was PBMCs, taken after 12 months of ibrutinib treatment. This sequence originates from a human donor with chronic lymphocytic leukemia. CDR3 amino acids: CASSFDRRNTEAFF. DNA for the CDR3: TGTGCCAGCAGTTTCGACAGGAGGAACACTGAAGCTTTCTTT.